This T cell receptor (beta chain) was sequenced during a study of patients and donors after allogeneic stem cell transplantation (dated by TCRdb to about 2020). In the germline V gene (reference sequence), CDR1 corresponds to MNHEY and CDR2 to SMNVEV. Reading from cysteine to phenylalanine, the CDR3 counts 15 amino acids. CDR3 DNA is the only sequence kept; it has 45 bases, read in frame from the first base. Between the V and J ends, shortened by 7 bases and 8 bases respectively, the junction contains 23 bases. Comments on this clonotype: No antigen is known for it. No much larger clone is present one base from it, and per-base qualities are unavailable.

The protocol used for the library was RT-PCR. The sample was run on a NextSeq 550. The public reads were run again by TCRdb, first through fastp at Q25 and then through MiXCR, and only productive beta chains were kept. Every CDR3 protein is listed once, alongside the most common genes and DNA of its rows. The sample contains 400,000 to 450,000 distinct CDR3 sequences, around 15% of them found a single time. The ten most abundant clones make up about 7% of the sample. Material for sequencing was blood, either unsorted or a sorted T cell fraction (not recorded which). The receptor comes from a human donor who was either an allogeneic HSCT recipient or a stem cell or donor lymphocyte infusion donor (not recorded which). It is not recorded whose cells these are; they may come from a transplant donor. The rearrangement combines TRBV27 with TRBJ1-2; 5 matching bases give a weak D call of TRBD1. The DNA sequence reads TGTGCCAGCACCTCCATTAGACAGAACCACGGCGGCTACACCTTC. Translated, this is CASTSIRQNHGGYTF.